The 5 T cell receptor beta chains given below trace back to one sample, sequenced in a study of cytomegalovirus exposure and HLA in healthy donors. Primers for the PCR totalled 60 Vbeta and 13 Jbeta. The assay was immunoSEQ multiplex PCR, and TCRdb's table has in-frame clones only and misses some. The sample gives about 190,000 clones, almost 75% of which show up once; approximately 3.1% is in the top ten. The sample taken for sequencing was PBMCs. The receptor source for this set is a woman younger than 45 in good health and CMV-seropositive.

The chain links TRBV19 to TRBJ1-1, with a tentative D call TRBD1 (6 bases). V was clipped by 1 base and J by 1 base, with 10 bases between them. CDR1 and CDR2 from the germline V gene are LNHDA and SQIVND (reference sequence). This CDR3 spans 15 amino acids. CDR3 in amino acids: CASSIGDTSNTEAFF. CDR3 nucleotide sequence: TGTGCCAGTAGTATAGGGGACACTTCGAACACTGAAGCTTTCTTT.

V usage is TRBV27 and J usage is TRBJ1-5, with D possibly being TRBD1 (6 bases). The germline V and J ends were trimmed by 4 bases and 2 bases, with 9 bases remaining between them. Looked up from germline, CDR1 is MNHEY and CDR2 is SMNVEV (reference sequence). This CDR3 has 14 residues. CDR3 amino acids: CASSSQGRNQPQHF. The CDR3 DNA sequence: TGTGCCAGCAGTTCGCAGGGGCGCAATCAGCCCCAGCATTTT.

The chain employs TRBV2 and TRBJ2-2; 9 bases are shared with TRBD2. Trimming took 2 bases from V and 8 from J; bases not matched to a gene: 12. This CDR3 is built from 17 residues. The germline gives CDR1 SNHLY, CDR2 FYNNEI. As DNA, the CDR3 is TGTGCCAGCAGTGAATCCCGGACTAGCGCCCTTCGTGGGGAGCTGTTTTTT. It is translated as CASSESRTSALRGELFF.

V gene TRBV5-1 combines with J gene TRBJ2-2; TRBD1 aligns across 10 bases. The CDR3 extends over 17 amino acids. V trimming: 3 bases; J trimming: 5 bases; junction bases outside the gene matches: 10. CDR1 is SGHRS and CDR2 is YFSETQ in the germline V gene. CDR3: CASSSRAGTGETGELFF. The CDR3 DNA sequence: TGCGCCAGCAGCTCCCGTGCCGGGACAGGGGAAACCGGGGAGCTGTTTTTT.

This clone showed up just a few times. An end of the junction does not agree with germline; a read error may underlie this. The rearrangement uses TRBV7-9 and TRBJ2-2, with 10 bases identical to TRBD2. Germline V gene sequence: CDR1 SEHNR, CDR2 FQNEAQ (reference sequence). The CDR3 totals 16 residues. The CDR3 DNA reads TGTTCCAGCAGCTCTACCGGACTAGCGGTCACCGGGGAGCTGTTTTTT. Its protein is CSSSSTGLAVTGELFF. Full variable domain (remainder filled in from reference TRBV7-9 and TRBJ2-2): DTGVSQNPRHKITKRGQNVTFRCDPISEHNRLYWYRQTLGQGPEFLTYFQNEAQLEKSRLLSDRFSAERPKGSFSTLEIQRTEQGDSAMYLCSSSSTGLAVTGELFFGEGSRLTVL.